Listed below are T cell receptor beta chains from one sample, sequenced in a study of T cell responses to AZD1222 COVID-19 vaccine. The data were produced by immunoSEQ multiplex PCR, yet TCRdb's version contains in-frame clones alone and is incomplete. The data hold 95,000 to 150,000 clones, with around 84% observed a single time. The sequences come from peripheral blood, collected 28 days after the second AZD1222 dose. Every receptor here comes from an adult who received the AZD1222 COVID-19 vaccine. Each CDR3 is given with its conserved first and last residue. The D gene is left open where the match is weak. Clone size, where shown, is once, few, many, or a class for clones that have expanded.

-	TRBV13	TRBJ1-1	-	TGTGCCAGCAGCTTATTGGGCCGGGGCACTGAAGCTTTCTTT	CASSLLGRGTEAFF
-	TRBV3-1/TRBV3-2	TRBJ1-2	-	TGTGCCAGCAGCCACCTGGCGGCTAACTATGGCTACACCTTC	CASSHLAANYGYTF
-	TRBV5-6	TRBJ1-6	-	TGTGCCAGCAGCTTAAGGGAGAATTCACCCCTCCACTTT	CASSLRENSPLHF
TRBD1	TRBV7-8	TRBJ1-6	-	TGTGCCAGCAGCTTTGGTCGACAGGGAACGGATAATTCACCCCTCCACTTT	CASSFGRQGTDNSPLHF
-	TRBV7-2	TRBJ1-2	-	TGTGCCAGCAGCCACTTTCGGGGTGGCTACACCTTC	CASSHFRGGYTF
-	TRBV6-2/TRBV6-3	TRBJ2-6	-	TGTGCCAGCAGTTTACCAAATGCCCGGGTGGCTGGGGCCAACGTCCTGACTTTC	CASSLPNARVAGANVLTF
TRBD1	TRBV12-3/TRBV12-4	TRBJ1-2	few	TGTGCCAGCAGTTCCCGGGACAGTTATGGCTACACCTTC	CASSSRDSYGYTF
TRBD1	TRBV7-7	TRBJ1-5	-	TGTGCTAGCAGCTTAGCGCAGGGGGCGCTTCTCCGACAGCCCCAGCATTTT	CASSLAQGALLRQPQHF
-	TRBV28	TRBJ1-3	-	TGTGCCAGCAGTGGCCGAATAGGGAGATCCGGAAACACCATATATTTT	CASSGRIGRSGNTIYF
-	TRBV11-3	TRBJ1-1	few	TGTGCCAGCAGCTTACGCAGAAGCACTGAAGCTTTCTTT	CASSLRRSTEAFF
-	TRBV14	TRBJ1-2	-	TGTGCCAGCAGCCAAGATCTGCTGGGATTCGGCTACACCTTC	CASSQDLLGFGYTF
-	TRBV10-1	TRBJ1-1	-	TGCGCCAGCAGTGACTCTGACTGGGGACGAGCTTTCTTT	CASSDSDWGRAFF
TRBD1	TRBV27	TRBJ1-4	-	TGTGCCAGCACCCTAGACAGGGGGGTGCCTAATGAAAAACTGTTTTTT	CASTLDRGVPNEKLFF
TRBD1	TRBV28	TRBJ1-2	-	TGTGCCAGCAGAGTACAGGGGGCGAGTATCGATGGCTACACCTTC	CASRVQGASIDGYTF
TRBD2	TRBV5-1	TRBJ2-2	-	TGCGCCAGCAGTGGCGGGGGGCTCGGGTGGCCCGGGGAGCTGTTTTTT	CASSGGGLGWPGELFF
-	TRBV28	TRBJ1-1	-	TGTGCTAGCACCGCAATGCACACTGAAGCTTTCTTT	CASTAMHTEAFF
-	TRBV3-1/TRBV3-2	TRBJ2-3	-	TGTGCCAGCAGCCAGGGAGATACGCAGTATTTT	CASSQGDTQYF
-	TRBV5-1	TRBJ2-7	-	TGCGCCAGCAGCGCTTCAGGCGGGACGGAAGCCTACGAGCAGTACTTC	CASSASGGTEAYEQYF
-	TRBV6-5	TRBJ2-1	once	TGTGCCAGCACCTCCCCCGTGTCAGACAATGAGCAGTTCTTC	CASTSPVSDNEQFF
TRBD1	TRBV27	TRBJ1-1	-	TGTGCCAGCGGACTCTCACAGGGGGGTGAAGCTTTCTTT	CASGLSQGGEAFF
TRBD2	TRBV18	TRBJ2-1	-	TGTGCCAGCTCACCGAACCGTCAGCGGGGCTATGAGCAGTTCTTC	CASSPNRQRGYEQFF
-	TRBV7-9	TRBJ1-2	-	TGTGCCAGCAGCTTTTTACAGGGTTCTAACTATGGCTACACCTTC	CASSFLQGSNYGYTF